Sequencing of this TCR beta chain was carried out in a study of blood T cell repertoires in COVID-19. In the study overall: Sample material is recorded as cDNA or gDNA derived from T cells, B-cell-depleted T cells, or PBMCs.

Per the original data handling: Amplifying reference gene primers gave estimates of nucleated cell counts. This table comes from immunoSEQ multiplex PCR, and its TCRdb copy is limited to in-frame clones, with some not included. V and J calls and clone size are as listed in that table; D and trimming were resolved from the DNA. The sample yields about 410,000 clones, around 90% seen once. Recruitment covered about two dozen US areas and drew participants whose ages spanned about 18 to 89 years. Participant reports of clinical history set cohort assignment. Germline CDR1 is LNHDA and CDR2 is SQIVND (reference sequence). This CDR3 comprises 16 residues. V lost 7 bases, J lost 3 bases, and 21 bases lay in between.

The source material was PBMCs or T cells enriched from blood (not recorded which). This TCR was recovered from a man younger than 35 who had recovered from COVID-19. The chain links TRBV19 to TRBJ1-1; a weak D match, TRBD1 (6 bases). CDR3: CASTSAGAKWDTEAFF. The CDR3 DNA sequence: TGTGCCAGTACGTCGGCAGGGGCGAAGTGGGACACTGAAGCTTTCTTT.